The 11 T cell receptor beta chains given below trace back to one sample, sequenced in a study of T cell repertoires in cytomegalovirus infection. TCRdb redid the calling of the reads with MiXCR, one entry per CDR3 protein. This sample has about 130,000 distinct CDR3 sequences, with more than 25% found just once. No antigen has been identified for these receptors. The sequencing used CD8+ T cells from cultured PBMCs, collected from culture after CMV antigen stimulation. The receptors come from a human donor in good health (CMV status not recorded). Some clones in this sample may be carry-over from other donors' samples.

This clonotype has at least ten counts. The CDR3 nucleotides are TGTGCCAGCAGTTTTATTCACATCTCGCGAAACAGGGACAATGAGCAGTTCTTC. Translation: CASSFIHISRNRDNEQFF. The chain couples TRBV12-3 or TRBV12-4 to TRBJ2-1; possible D gene TRBD1, 6 bases. V lost 3 bases and J 5 bases, leaving 23 bases between the germline ends. There are 18 residues in the CDR3.

The CDR3 nucleotides are TGTGCCAGCACCCACGTCGTGTCTGCTTCACCCCTCCACTTT. Translating it yields CASTHVVSASPLHF. V gene TRBV6-2 or TRBV6-3 combines with J gene TRBJ1-6, with D unclear. Germline CDR1 MNHEY, CDR2 SVGEGT. This CDR3 is built from 14 residues. Trimming left V 7 bases short and J 9 bases short, with 16 bases between.

The V call is TRBV27, the J call TRBJ2-7, with D tentatively TRBD1 (6 bases). V was cut by 2 bases and J by 7 bases, with 6 bases left in between. CDR1 and CDR2 from the germline V gene are MNHEY and SMNVEV (reference sequence). This CDR3 contains 11 residues. CDR3 region: CASSLGQEQYF. CDR3 nucleotide sequence: TGTGCCAGCAGTTTAGGACAGGAGCAGTACTTC.

V is TRBV13 and J is TRBJ1-2; D might be TRBD1 (5 bases). Trimming stripped 3 bases from V and 0 bases from J, with 14 bases between. This CDR3 has 16 residues. Per the germline V gene, CDR1 is PRHDT and CDR2 is FYEKMQ (reference sequence). The CDR3 region is CASSLGQQHPNYGYTF. CDR3 bases: TGTGCCAGCAGCTTGGGGCAGCAACATCCTAACTATGGCTACACCTTC.

This clonotype showed up just a few times. The chain combines TRBV7-9 with TRBJ2-5; D is unresolved. The CDR3 runs to 11 residues. Trimming shortened V by 5 bases and J by 5 bases, and 6 bases separated the two germline ends. The germline V gene encodes CDR1 SEHNR and CDR2 FQNEAQ (reference sequence). This chain's CDR3 is CASSPLETQYF. CDR3 nucleotide sequence: TGTGCCAGCAGCCCCCTGGAGACCCAGTACTTC.

This clonotype was counted at least ten times. This chain links TRBV5-6 with TRBJ2-1, with a possible D match to TRBD1 (6 bases). V lost 1 base and J 4 bases, leaving 9 bases between the germline ends. CDR3 length: 14 residues. Germline loops: CDR1 SGHDT, CDR2 YYEEEE. CDR3 nucleotides: TGTGCCAGCAGCTTGCGACAGGTATACAATGAGCAGTTCTTC. Protein product: CASSLRQVYNEQFF.

The chain recombines TRBV4-1 with TRBJ2-7; D might be TRBD1 (6 bases). The CDR3 contains 15 residues. Germline lookup yields CDR1 MGHRA and CDR2 YSYEKL. V was pared by 0 bases and J by 2 bases, with 11 bases between. The CDR3 coding sequence is TGCGCCAGCAGCCAAGATCCCGGACAGACCTACGAGCAGTACTTC. Protein: CASSQDPGQTYEQYF.

In this sample, this clonotype turned up a few times. The chain links TRBV7-2 to TRBJ1-1; TRBD1 agrees at 7 bases. The V gene end was trimmed by 8 bases and the J gene end by 1 base; junction bases not matched to a gene: 7. The CDR3 is 14 residues long. Germline CDR1 is SGHTA and CDR2 is FQGNSA. CDR3 sequence (DNA): TGTGCCAGCTGCTACAGGGGCCCGAACACTGAAGCTTTCTTT. Encoded protein: CASCYRGPNTEAFF.

The V call is TRBV28, the J call TRBJ1-1; tentative D call: TRBD1 (6 bases). The CDR3 has 16 amino acids. V shed 6 bases and J shed 5 bases, with 22 bases lying between them. CDR1 is MDHEN, CDR2 SYDVKM, per germline. CDR3: CASSLNEGGLRTEAFF. DNA for the CDR3: TGTGCCAGCAGCCTCAACGAGGGGGGACTTAGGACTGAAGCTTTCTTT.

The chain couples TRBV27 to TRBJ2-1; D ambiguous. This CDR3 contains 16 residues. Trimming took 5 bases from V and 0 from J, leaving 14 bases between them. Germline lookup yields CDR1 MNHEY and CDR2 SMNVEV (reference sequence). The CDR3 protein is CASSLFGPSSYNEQFF. The CDR3 DNA is TGTGCCAGCAGTCTATTCGGTCCCAGCTCCTACAATGAGCAGTTCTTC.

There are a few counts of this clonotype. The J gene is TRBJ2-1, the V gene TRBV7-6; D might be TRBD2 (7 bases). Germline V gene data show CDR1 as SGHVS and CDR2 as FNYEAQ. V lost 1 base to trimming and J lost 2 bases, with 15 bases between them. The CDR3 runs to 17 residues. DNA for the CDR3: TGTGCCAGCAGCTTAGTGGAGGCGGGGGCTGCCTACAATGAGCAGTTCTTC. Protein: CASSLVEAGAAYNEQFF.